This T cell receptor beta chain was found in a study of STAT5B mutations in CD4+ large granular lymphocyte leukemia. Overall study findings and caveats: Patient CD4-sorted repertoires looked more clonal than healthy CD4+ repertoires, even without putative leukemic clones.

Sequenced by immunoSEQ multiplex PCR; TCRdb stores in-frame clones only, minus some. Among around 34,000 clones listed, 70% to 90% were seen once. As for this clone: What it binds is not known.

The clonotype comes from a human donor in good health. The sample consisted of CD4+ T cells from blood buffy coats.

The CDR3 region is CASSPSGNTIYF. The DNA for the CDR3 is TGTGCCAGTAGTCCTTCGGGGAACACCATATATTTT. The chain joins TRBV19 to TRBJ1-3; D is ambiguous. Germline assignment: CDR1 LNHDA and CDR2 SQIVND (reference sequence). CDR3 length: 12 residues. V was trimmed by 5 bases and J by 7 bases, leaving 9 bases between them.